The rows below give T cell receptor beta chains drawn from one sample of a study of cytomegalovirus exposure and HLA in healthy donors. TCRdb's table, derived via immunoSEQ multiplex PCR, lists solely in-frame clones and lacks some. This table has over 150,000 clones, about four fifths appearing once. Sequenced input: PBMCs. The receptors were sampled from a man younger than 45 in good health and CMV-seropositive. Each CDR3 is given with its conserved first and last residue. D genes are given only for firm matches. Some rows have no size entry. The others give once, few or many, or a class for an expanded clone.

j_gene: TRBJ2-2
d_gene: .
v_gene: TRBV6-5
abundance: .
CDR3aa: CASSAVVVAKGELFF
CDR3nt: TGTGCCAGCAGCGCAGTGGTCGTAGCAAAGGGGGAGCTGTTTTTT

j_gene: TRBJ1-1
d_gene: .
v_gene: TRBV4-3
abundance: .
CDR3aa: CASSQDRAGGNTEAFF
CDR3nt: TGCGCCAGCAGCCAAGATAGGGCGGGCGGGAACACTGAAGCTTTCTTT

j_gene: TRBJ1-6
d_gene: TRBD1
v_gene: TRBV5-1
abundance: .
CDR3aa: CASSLGGQGRSPLHF
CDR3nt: TGCGCCAGCAGCTTGGGGGGACAGGGTAGGTCACCCCTCCACTTT

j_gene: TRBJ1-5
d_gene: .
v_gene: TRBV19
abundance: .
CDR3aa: CASTPGSQPQHF
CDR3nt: TGTGCCAGTACCCCCGGGTCTCAGCCCCAGCATTTT

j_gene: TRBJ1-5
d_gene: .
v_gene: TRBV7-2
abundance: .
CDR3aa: CASSARGGQPNQPQHF
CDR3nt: TGTGCCAGCAGCGCCAGAGGAGGGCAGCCCAATCAGCCCCAGCATTTT

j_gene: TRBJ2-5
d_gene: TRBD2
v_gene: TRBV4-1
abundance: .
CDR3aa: CASSRYSGGGQETQYF
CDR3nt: TGCGCCAGCAGCCGATATAGCGGGGGTGGGCAAGAGACCCAGTACTTC

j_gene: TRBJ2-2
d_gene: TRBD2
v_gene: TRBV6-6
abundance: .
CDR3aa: CASSPRRREPGGELFF
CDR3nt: TGTGCCAGCAGTCCTAGGCGGCGGGAGCCGGGCGGGGAGCTGTTTTTT

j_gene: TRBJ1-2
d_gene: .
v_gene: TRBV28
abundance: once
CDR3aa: CASSPGTYGYTF
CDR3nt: TGTGCCAGCAGTCCCGGGACATATGGCTACACCTTC

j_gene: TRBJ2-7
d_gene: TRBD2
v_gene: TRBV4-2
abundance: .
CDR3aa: CASSQVMGLHEQYF
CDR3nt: TGTGCCAGCAGCCAAGTCATGGGACTACACGAGCAGTACTTC

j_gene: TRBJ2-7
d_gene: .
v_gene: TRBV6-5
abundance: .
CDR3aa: CASSYGPRPYEQYF
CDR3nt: TGTGCCAGCAGTTACGGGCCGCGCCCCTACGAGCAGTACTTC

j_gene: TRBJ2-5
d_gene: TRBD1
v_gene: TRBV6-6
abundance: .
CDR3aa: CASSYTGGSETQYF
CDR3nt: TGTGCCAGCAGTTACACAGGGGGCTCAGAGACCCAGTACTTC

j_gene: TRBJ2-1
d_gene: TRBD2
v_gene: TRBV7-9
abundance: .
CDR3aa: CASSRILAGTFEQFF
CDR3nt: TGTGCCAGCAGCCGCATACTAGCGGGGACCTTTGAGCAGTTCTTC

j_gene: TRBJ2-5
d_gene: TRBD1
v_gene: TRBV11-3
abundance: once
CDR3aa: CASRTGQETQYF
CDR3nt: TGTGCCAGCCGGACAGGGCAAGAGACCCAGTACTTC

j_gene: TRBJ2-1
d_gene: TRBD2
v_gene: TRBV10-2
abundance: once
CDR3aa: CASSESLKRGWSEQFF
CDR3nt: TGCGCCAGCAGTGAGTCCCTTAAGCGGGGGTGGAGTGAGCAGTTCTTC

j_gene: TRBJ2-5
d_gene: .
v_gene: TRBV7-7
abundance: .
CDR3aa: CASSLSLDGGTQYF
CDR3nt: TGTGCCAGCAGCTTATCCTTAGACGGAGGGACCCAGTACTTC

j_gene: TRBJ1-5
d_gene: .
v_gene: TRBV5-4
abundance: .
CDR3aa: CASSGGGSNQPQHF
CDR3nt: TGTGCCAGCAGCGGGGGGGGTAGCAATCAGCCCCAGCATTTT

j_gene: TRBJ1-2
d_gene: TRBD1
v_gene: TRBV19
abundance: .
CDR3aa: CASSVRTGIRTYGYTF
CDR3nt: TGTGCCAGTAGTGTGAGGACAGGGATAAGAACCTATGGCTACACCTTC

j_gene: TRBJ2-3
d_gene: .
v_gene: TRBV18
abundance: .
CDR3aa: CASSPTGSSTDTQYF
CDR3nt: TGTGCCAGCTCACCGACAGGATCTAGCACAGATACGCAGTATTTT

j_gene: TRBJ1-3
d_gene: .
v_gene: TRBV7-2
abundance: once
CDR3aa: CASTVQGLRDRNTIYF
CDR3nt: TGTGCCAGCACCGTGCAGGGACTCCGGGATAGAAACACCATATATTTT

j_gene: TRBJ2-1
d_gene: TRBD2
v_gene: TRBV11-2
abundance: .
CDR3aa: CASSSLGLAGVVNEQFF
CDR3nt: TGTGCCAGCAGCTCCCTCGGGCTAGCGGGAGTTGTGAATGAGCAGTTCTTC

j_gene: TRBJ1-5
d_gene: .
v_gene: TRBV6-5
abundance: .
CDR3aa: CASSYGGFNQPQHF
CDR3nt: TGTGCCAGCAGTTACGGGGGGTTCAATCAGCCCCAGCATTTT

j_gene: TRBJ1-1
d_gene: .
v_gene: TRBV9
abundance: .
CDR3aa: CASSVGSGNTEAFF
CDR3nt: TGTGCCAGCAGCGTAGGGTCGGGGAACACTGAAGCTTTCTTT

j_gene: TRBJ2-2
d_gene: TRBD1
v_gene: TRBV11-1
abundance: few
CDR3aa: CASSRQGLRSGELFF
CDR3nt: TGTGCCAGCAGCCGACAGGGGTTGAGGTCCGGGGAGCTGTTTTTT

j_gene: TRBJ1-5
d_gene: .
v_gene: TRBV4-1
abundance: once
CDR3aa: CASSQGGQGFNQPQHF
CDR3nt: TGCGCCAGCAGCCAGGGCGGGCAGGGGTTCAATCAGCCCCAGCATTTT

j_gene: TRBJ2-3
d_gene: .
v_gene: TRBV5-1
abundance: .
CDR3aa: CASSLAGGRSTDTQYF
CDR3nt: TGCGCCAGCAGCTTGGCCGGAGGGCGGAGCACAGATACGCAGTATTTT

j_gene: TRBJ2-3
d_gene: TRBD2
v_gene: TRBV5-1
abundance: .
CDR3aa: CASSLWNSGGLGDTQYF
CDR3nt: TGCGCCAGCAGCTTGTGGAATAGCGGGGGGCTGGGAGATACGCAGTATTTT

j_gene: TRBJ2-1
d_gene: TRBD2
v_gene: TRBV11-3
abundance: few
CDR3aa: CASSLSSGGAGEQFF
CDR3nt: TGTGCCAGCAGCTTATCTAGCGGGGGGGCCGGGGAGCAGTTCTTC

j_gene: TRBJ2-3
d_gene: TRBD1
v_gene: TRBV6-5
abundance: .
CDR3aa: CASSYSWTGHTDTQYF
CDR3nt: TGTGCCAGCAGTTACTCATGGACAGGGCACACAGATACGCAGTATTTT

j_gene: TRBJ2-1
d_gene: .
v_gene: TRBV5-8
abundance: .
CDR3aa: CASSFRIASNRYNEQFF
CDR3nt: TGTGCCAGCAGCTTTAGGATAGCGAGTAACCGCTACAATGAGCAGTTCTTC

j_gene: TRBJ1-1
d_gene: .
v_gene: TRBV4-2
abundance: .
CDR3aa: CASSQERLLNTEAFF
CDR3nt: TGTGCCAGCAGCCAAGAGCGGCTACTGAACACTGAAGCTTTCTTT

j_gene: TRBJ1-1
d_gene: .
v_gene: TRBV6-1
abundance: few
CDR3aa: CASSILTENTEAFF
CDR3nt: TGTGCCAGCAGTATTCTGACAGAGAACACTGAAGCTTTCTTT

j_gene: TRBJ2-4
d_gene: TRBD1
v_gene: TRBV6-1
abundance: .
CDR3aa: CASSEIRDRGPKNIQYF
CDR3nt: TGTGCCAGCAGTGAGATCCGGGACAGGGGGCCCAAAAACATTCAGTACTTC

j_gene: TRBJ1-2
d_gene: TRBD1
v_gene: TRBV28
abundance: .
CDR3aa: CASSLGTGGKNYGYTF
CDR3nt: TGTGCCAGCAGTTTAGGGACAGGGGGAAAGAACTATGGCTACACCTTC

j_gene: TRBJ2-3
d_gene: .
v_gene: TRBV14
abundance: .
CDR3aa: CASSQVEQVLLTDTQYF
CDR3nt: TGTGCCAGCAGCCAAGTAGAACAGGTCCTTCTCACAGATACGCAGTATTTT

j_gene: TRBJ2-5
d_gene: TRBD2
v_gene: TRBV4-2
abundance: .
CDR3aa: CASSQVSSGGSETQYF
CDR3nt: TGTGCCAGCAGCCAAGTGTCTAGCGGGGGTTCGGAGACCCAGTACTTC

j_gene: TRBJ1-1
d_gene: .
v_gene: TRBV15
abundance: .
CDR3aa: CATSRDRRGGRTEAFF
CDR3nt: TGTGCCACCAGCAGAGATAGGCGTGGGGGGAGGACTGAAGCTTTCTTT

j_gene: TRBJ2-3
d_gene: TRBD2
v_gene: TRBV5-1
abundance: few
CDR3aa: CASSLVRTSGGGTDTQYF
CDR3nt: TGCGCCAGCAGCTTGGTTAGGACTAGCGGGGGAGGCACAGATACGCAGTATTTT

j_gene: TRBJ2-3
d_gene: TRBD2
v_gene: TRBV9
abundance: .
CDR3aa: CASSVIAGVSTDTQYF
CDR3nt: TGTGCCAGCAGCGTCATAGCGGGGGTGAGCACAGATACGCAGTATTTT

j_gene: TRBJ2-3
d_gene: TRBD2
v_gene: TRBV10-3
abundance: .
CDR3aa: CAISGEPGLPTDTQYF
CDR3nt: TGTGCCATCAGTGGGGAACCGGGACTACCCACGGATACGCAGTATTTT

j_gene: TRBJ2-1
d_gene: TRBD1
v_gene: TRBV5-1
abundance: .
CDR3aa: CASTRQGAYNEQFF
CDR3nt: TGCGCCAGCACCCGACAGGGGGCCTACAATGAGCAGTTCTTC

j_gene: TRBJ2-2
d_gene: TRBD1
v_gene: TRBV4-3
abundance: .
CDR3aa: CASSQDRANTGELFF
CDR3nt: TGCGCCAGCAGCCAGGACAGGGCGAACACCGGGGAGCTGTTTTTT

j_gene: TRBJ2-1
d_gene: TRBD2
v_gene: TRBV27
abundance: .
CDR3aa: CASSLGLAGESLYNEQFF
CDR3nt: TGTGCCAGCAGTTTAGGACTAGCGGGAGAATCCCTCTACAATGAGCAGTTCTTC

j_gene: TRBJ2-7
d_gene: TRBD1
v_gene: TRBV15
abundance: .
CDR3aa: CATSGGQGAYEQYF
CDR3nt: TGTGCCACCAGCGGAGGACAGGGGGCCTACGAGCAGTACTTC

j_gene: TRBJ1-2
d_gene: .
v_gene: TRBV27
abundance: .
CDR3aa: CASSLEGTYGYTF
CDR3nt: TGTGCCAGCAGTTTGGAGGGGACCTATGGCTACACCTTC

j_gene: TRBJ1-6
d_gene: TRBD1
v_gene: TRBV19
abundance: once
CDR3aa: CASSIGDRGLSPLHF
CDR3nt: TGTGCCAGTAGTATAGGGGACAGGGGGCTCTCACCCCTCCACTTT